This TCR delta chain was found in a study of gamma-delta T cells after stem cell transplantation. TCRdb called clones from the RT-PCR reads again using CATT. The sample holds 15,000 to 18,000 delta-chain clones, less than 10% seen once. In germline, CDR1 is GEAIGNYY, CDR2 EKD. The CDR3 length is 17 residues. The ends lost 4 bases at V and 2 bases at J; junction bases unmatched: 15. The clonotype was recovered from a human donor. It is not recorded whose cells these are; they may come from a transplant donor. The chain is built from TRDV2 and TRDJ1, with 7 bases that match TRDD3. Sequenced input: gamma-delta T cells. As DNA, the CDR3 is TGTGCCTGTGAGATGCTGGGGGCGCACCTGGGTACCGATAAACTCATCTTT. This encodes CACEMLGAHLGTDKLIF.